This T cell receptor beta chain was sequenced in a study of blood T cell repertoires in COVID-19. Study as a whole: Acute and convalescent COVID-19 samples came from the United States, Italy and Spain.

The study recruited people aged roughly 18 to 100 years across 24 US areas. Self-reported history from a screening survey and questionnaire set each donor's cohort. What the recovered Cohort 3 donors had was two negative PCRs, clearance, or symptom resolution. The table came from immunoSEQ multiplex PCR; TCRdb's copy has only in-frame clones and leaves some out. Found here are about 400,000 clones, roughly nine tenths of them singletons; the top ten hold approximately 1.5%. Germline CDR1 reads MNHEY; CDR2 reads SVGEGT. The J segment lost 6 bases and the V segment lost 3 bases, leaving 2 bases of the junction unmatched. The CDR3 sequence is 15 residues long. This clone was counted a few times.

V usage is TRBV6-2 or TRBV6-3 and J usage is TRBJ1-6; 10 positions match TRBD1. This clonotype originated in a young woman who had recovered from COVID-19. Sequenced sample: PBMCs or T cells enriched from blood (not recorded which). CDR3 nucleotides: TGTGCCAGCAGTTATCGGGACAGGGGTAATTCACCCCTCCACTTT. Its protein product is CASSYRDRGNSPLHF.